This T cell receptor (beta chain) was identified during a study of CD8 T cells in Susac syndrome (dated by TCRdb to the late 2010s). A note on the overall study: Whether CD8+ T cell activation and differentiation in Susac syndrome was antigen driven was tested using repertoire sequencing. The clonality of the CD8+ T cell repertoire was compared across around twelve healthy donors, around 14 Susac syndrome patients and 15 multiple sclerosis patients. Study-wide findings and limitations: The TCR sequencing and HLA analysis was acknowledged to have included a relatively small number of individuals.

The CDR3 covers 16 residues, taking in both the cysteine and the phenylalanine. Left in the record is the CDR3 DNA by itself, 48 bases read in frame from the first base. For CDR1 and CDR2, the germline V gene (reference sequence) lists SGHNT and YYREEE. V and J lose 0 bases and 4 bases, and a span of 14 bases separates them. RNA was extracted using the RNeasy kit, and roughly 0.5 to 1 microgram was reverse transcribed with random hexamers. The immunoSEQ multiplex PCR assay, covering 54 Vbeta and 13 Jbeta segments, was used to amplify TCR beta CDR3 regions. Bias from PCR amplification was corrected by using a synthetic template baseline for primer optimization and for computational correction. Processing in the source paper ran as follows. Reads were annotated to V, D and J genes according to IMGT and were analyzed with immunoSEQ Analyzer, with only productive sequences retained. To calculate clonality, Shannon entropy was normalized by log2 of the number of productive unique sequences and then subtracted from one. For each patient and control, public and private clones were evaluated within the 100 most prevalent clones. Susac-specific clones were defined as absent from healthy and MS cohorts, 1052 published viral clones and other ImmuneACCESS disease sequences. Using fastp trimming at Q25 and MiXCR clonotype assembly, TCRdb reanalyzed the public sequencing data and kept in-frame beta chains. Every entry covers one CDR3 protein and lists the most common genes and DNA from its rows. TCRdb, not the authors, supplied the V and J calls. The sample table holds around 280,000 distinct CDR3 sequences, of which about 85% were seen once. The ten largest clonotypes hold about 0.11% of the sample.

High-throughput TCR beta sequencing profiled peripheral blood CD8+ and CD4+ T cells from healthy donors, Susac syndrome patients and multiple sclerosis patients. Multiple sclerosis controls were treatment-naive patients with stable or active relapsing-remitting disease fulfilling revised McDonald criteria. CD8+ TEMRA cells were enriched by FACS, while bulk CD8+ and CD4+ T cells were purified by magnetic negative isolation. Blood was collected in EDTA tubes and processed within 24 hours, with PBMCs isolated through density gradient centrifugation. PBMCs intended for TCR sequencing were frozen in liquid nitrogen and were later thawed in a 37 degrees C water bath. The sorted or isolated CD4+, CD8+ and CD8+ TEMRA cells had a purity of 90% or higher. To note about this clonotype: The antigen it recognizes is unknown. There are no base qualities to consult, and no much larger clone falls within one base.

Sequenced material: CD8+ T cells from PBMCs. The sequence derives from a human donor with multiple sclerosis. The chain is assembled from TRBV5-4 and TRBJ2-1; the D gene identity is not certain. The DNA is as follows: TGTGCCAGCAGCTTGGAGGTCACGAGCGTATACAATGAGCAGTTCTTC. It is translated as CASSLEVTSVYNEQFF.